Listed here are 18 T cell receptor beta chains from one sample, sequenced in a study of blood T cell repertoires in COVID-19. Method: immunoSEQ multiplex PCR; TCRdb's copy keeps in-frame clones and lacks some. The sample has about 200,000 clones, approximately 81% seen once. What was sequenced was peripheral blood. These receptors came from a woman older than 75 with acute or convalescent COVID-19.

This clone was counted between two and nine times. CDR3 region: CASSPQDIPYNSPLHF. DNA of the CDR3: TGTGCCAGCAGTCCCCAGGACATCCCATATAATTCACCCCTCCACTTT. V is TRBV27 and J is TRBJ1-6, with D perhaps TRBD1 (5 bases). Trimming cost V 5 bases and J 4 bases, with 15 bases left between them. The CDR3 runs to 16 residues. The germline V gene has CDR1 MNHEY and CDR2 SMNVEV (reference sequence).

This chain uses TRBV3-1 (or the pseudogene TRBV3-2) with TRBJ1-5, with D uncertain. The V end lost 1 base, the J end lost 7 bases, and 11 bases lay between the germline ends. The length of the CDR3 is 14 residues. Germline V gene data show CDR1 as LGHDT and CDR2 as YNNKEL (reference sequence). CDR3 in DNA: TGTGCCAGCAGCCAAGGGCAGCGGTGGCAGCCCCAGCATTTT. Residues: CASSQGQRWQPQHF.

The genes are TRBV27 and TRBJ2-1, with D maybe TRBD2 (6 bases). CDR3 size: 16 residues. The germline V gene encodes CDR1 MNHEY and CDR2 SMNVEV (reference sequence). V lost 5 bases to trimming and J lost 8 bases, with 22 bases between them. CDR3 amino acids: CASSPPGTPSRYEQFF. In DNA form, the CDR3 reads TGTGCCAGCAGTCCGCCCGGGACTCCCTCTAGGTATGAGCAGTTCTTC.

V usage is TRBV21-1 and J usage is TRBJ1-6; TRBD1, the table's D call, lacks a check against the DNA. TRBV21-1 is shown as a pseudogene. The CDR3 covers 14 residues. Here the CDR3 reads CASSKDRVDSPLHF. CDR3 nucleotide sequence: TGTGCCAGCAGCAAGGACAGGGTTGATTCACCCCTCCACTTT.

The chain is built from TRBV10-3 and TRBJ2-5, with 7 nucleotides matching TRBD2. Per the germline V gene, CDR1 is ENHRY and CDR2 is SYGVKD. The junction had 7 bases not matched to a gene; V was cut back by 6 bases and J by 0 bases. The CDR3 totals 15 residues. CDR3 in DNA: TGTGCCATCAGCTCCGGGACTACTGACCAAGAGACCCAGTACTTC. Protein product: CAISSGTTDQETQYF.

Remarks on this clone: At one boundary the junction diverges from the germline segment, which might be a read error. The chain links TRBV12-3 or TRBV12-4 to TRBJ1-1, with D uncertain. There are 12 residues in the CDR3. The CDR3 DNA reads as TGTGCCAGCCGTTTCATGAACACTGAAGCTTTCTTT. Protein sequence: CASRFMNTEAFF.

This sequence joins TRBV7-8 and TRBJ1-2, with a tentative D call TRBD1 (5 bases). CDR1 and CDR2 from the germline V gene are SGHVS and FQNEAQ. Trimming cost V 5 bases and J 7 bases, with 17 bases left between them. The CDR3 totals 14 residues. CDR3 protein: CASSPVEGLGGYTF. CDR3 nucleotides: TGTGCCAGCAGCCCCGTGGAGGGGCTGGGTGGCTACACCTTC.

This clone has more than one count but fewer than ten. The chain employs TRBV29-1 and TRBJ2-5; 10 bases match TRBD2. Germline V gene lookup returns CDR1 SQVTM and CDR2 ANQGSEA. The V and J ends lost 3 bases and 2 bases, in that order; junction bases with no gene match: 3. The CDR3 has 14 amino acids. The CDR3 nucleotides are TGCAGCGTTGACACTAGCGGGGCTCAAGAGACCCAGTACTTC. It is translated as CSVDTSGAQETQYF.

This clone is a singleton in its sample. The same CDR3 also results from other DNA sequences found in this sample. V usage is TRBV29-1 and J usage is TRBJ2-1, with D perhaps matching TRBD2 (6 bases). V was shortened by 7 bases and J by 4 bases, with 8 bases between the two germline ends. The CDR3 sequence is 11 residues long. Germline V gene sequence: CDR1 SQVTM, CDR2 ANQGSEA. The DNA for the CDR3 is TGCAGCGCCGGAGGGTACAATGAGCAGTTCTTC. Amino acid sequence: CSAGGYNEQFF.

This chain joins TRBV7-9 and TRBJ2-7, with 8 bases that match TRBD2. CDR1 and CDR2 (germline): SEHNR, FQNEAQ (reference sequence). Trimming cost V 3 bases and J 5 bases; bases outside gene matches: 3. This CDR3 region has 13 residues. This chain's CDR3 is CASSFPGGDEQYF. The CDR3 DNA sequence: TGTGCCAGCAGCTTCCCCGGGGGGGACGAGCAGTACTTC.

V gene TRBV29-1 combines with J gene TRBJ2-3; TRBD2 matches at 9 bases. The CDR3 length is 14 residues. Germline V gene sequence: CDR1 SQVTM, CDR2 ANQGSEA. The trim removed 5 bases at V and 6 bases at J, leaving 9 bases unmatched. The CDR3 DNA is TGCAGCGTTCGGATAGCGGGAGATGTTGATACGCAGTATTTT. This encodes CSVRIAGDVDTQYF.

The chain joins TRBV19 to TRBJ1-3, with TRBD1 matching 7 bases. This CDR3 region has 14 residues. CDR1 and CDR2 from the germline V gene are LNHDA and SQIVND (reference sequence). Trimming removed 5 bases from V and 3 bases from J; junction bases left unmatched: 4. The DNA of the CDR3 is TGTGCCAGTAGTCCAGGGGGATTTGGAAACACCATATATTTT. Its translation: CASSPGGFGNTIYF.

CDR3 DNA sequence: TGTGCCAGCAGCCTATTAGGGGATGGCTACACCTTC. Protein sequence: CASSLLGDGYTF. This sequence joins TRBV6-5 and TRBJ1-2, with TRBD1 as a possible D gene (5 bases). The CDR3 is 12 residues long. Per germline, CDR1 MNHEY and CDR2 SVGAGI. Between the trimmed V and J ends, which lost 6 bases and 6 bases, there was a span of 11 bases.

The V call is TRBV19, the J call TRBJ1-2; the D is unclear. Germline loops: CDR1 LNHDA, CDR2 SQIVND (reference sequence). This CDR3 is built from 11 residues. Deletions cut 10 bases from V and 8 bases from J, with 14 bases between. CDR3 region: CAILGRGGYTF. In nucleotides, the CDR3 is TGTGCCATTCTTGGGAGAGGAGGCTACACCTTC.

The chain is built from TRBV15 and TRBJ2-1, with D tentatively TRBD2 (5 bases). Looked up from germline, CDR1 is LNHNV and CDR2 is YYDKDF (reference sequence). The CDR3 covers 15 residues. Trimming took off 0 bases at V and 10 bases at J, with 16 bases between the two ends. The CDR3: CATSRDLQLEEEQFF. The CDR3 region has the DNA TGTGCCACCAGCAGAGATTTGCAGTTGGAGGAGGAGCAGTTCTTC.

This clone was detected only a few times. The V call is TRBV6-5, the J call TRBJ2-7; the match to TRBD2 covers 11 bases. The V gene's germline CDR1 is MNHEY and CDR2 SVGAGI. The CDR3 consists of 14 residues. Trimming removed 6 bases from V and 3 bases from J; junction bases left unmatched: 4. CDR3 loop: CASSRLAGGYEQYF. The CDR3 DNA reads TGTGCCAGCAGCCGCCTAGCGGGAGGCTACGAGCAGTACTTC.

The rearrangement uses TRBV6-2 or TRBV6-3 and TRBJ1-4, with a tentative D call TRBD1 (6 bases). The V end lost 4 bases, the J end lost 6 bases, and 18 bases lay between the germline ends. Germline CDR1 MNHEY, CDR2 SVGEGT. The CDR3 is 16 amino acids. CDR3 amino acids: CASSSPRQAQDEKLFF. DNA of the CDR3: TGTGCCAGCAGTTCGCCGCGACAGGCCCAGGATGAAAAACTGTTTTTT.

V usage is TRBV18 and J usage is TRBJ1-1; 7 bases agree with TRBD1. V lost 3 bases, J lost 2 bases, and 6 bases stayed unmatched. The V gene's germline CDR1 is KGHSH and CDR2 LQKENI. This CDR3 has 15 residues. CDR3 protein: CASSPTGALNTEAFF. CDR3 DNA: TGTGCCAGCTCACCTACAGGGGCCCTTAACACTGAAGCTTTCTTT.